The 2 T cell receptor beta chains reported below all come from one sample, sequenced in a study of blood T cell repertoires in COVID-19 (dated by TCRdb to about 2020). The receptor library was made with the immunoSEQ multiplex PCR assay. Entries here come from immuneACCESS through TCRdb and include only in-frame sequences with V and J called. Some clones fail to appear in such tables; in the studies checked, an unresolved V gene covers under half of the shortfall, and the cause of the remainder is unknown. The table for this sample lists roughly 200,000 clones; approximately 86% of them were counted only once. Approximately 3% of the sample lies in the top ten. Sequenced material: peripheral blood. The origin of the receptors is a man in his sixties with acute or convalescent COVID-19.

In this sample, this clone turned up a few times. The V and J genes are TRBV5-8 and TRBJ2-2, with 12 nucleotides matching TRBD2. The junction had 3 bases not matched to a gene; V was cut back by 4 bases and J by 2 bases. CDR1 and CDR2 (germline): SGHTS, YDEGEE. The CDR3 runs 16 residues. CDR3 sequence: CASSELAGGNTGELFF. CDR3 nucleotides: TGTGCCAGCAGCGAACTAGCGGGGGGTAACACCGGGGAGCTGTTTTTT.

This clone occurred once. V gene TRBV7-9 combines with J gene TRBJ2-7, with 9 bases lining up with TRBD2. J lost 4 bases, V lost 2 bases, and 3 bases had no gene match. The CDR3 length is 14 residues. CDR1 and CDR2 (germline): SEHNR, FQNEAQ (reference sequence). CDR3 bases: TGTGCCAGCAGCTTACTAGCGGGACCTTACGAGCAGTACTTC. Translating it yields CASSLLAGPYEQYF.